This is a list of T cell receptor beta chains from one sample in a study of cytomegalovirus exposure and HLA in healthy donors. Profiling relied on immunoSEQ multiplex PCR, and the TCRdb table lists in-frame clones only, not all of them. The sample lists about 160,000 clones; around three quarters were seen once. Material: PBMCs. These receptors were obtained from a man aged 40-49 years in good health and CMV-seropositive. Each CDR3 is given with its conserved first and last residue. Each record gives: D gene, clone size, V gene, J gene, CDR3 DNA, CDR3 protein. The D gene is left open where the match is weak. A clone size is listed for some rows: how often the clone was seen (once, few, many), or a class if it is expanded.

.	few	TRBV7-2	TRBJ1-1	TGTGCCAGCAGCTGCCAAGGAGGGACTGAAGCTTTCTTT	CASSCQGGTEAFF
.	.	TRBV18	TRBJ1-2	TGTGCCAGCTCACCGACCGGGACAACGATTAACTATGGCTACACCTTC	CASSPTGTTINYGYTF
TRBD1	.	TRBV7-2	TRBJ2-5	TGTGCCAGCAGCCCCAGGGGGCGAGAGACCCAGTACTTC	CASSPRGRETQYF
TRBD1	.	TRBV27	TRBJ1-2	TGTGCCAGTTCCTGGACAGGCCGTTCTAACTATGGCTACACCTTC	CASSWTGRSNYGYTF
TRBD1	once	TRBV5-4	TRBJ1-1	TGTGCCAGCAGACACCAAAACAGGGGGCAGCTGGGGTCGGCTTTCTTT	CASRHQNRGQLGSAFF
.	.	TRBV7-2	TRBJ1-5	TGTGCCAGCAGCTTAGTGGCCCAGCCCCAGCATTTT	CASSLVAQPQHF
TRBD1	.	TRBV7-8	TRBJ2-7	TGTGCCAGCAGCAACATCCCGGGACAGGGGTCCTACGAGCAGTACTTC	CASSNIPGQGSYEQYF
.	.	TRBV4-3	TRBJ2-1	TGCGCCAGCAGCCAAGTACTAAGCTCCTACAATGAGCAGTTCTTC	CASSQVLSSYNEQFF
TRBD1	.	TRBV19	TRBJ1-5	TGTGCCAGTAGTATAGGGGGGGACAGAATCTCACCCCAGCATTTT	CASSIGGDRISPQHF
TRBD2	.	TRBV4-3	TRBJ2-1	TGCGCCAGCAGCCAAGGTCGAGGACTAGCGGTTTACAATGAGCAGTTCTTC	CASSQGRGLAVYNEQFF
.	.	TRBV5-5	TRBJ1-5	TGTGCCAGCAGCAAATCTTATAGCAATCAGCCCCAGCATTTT	CASSKSYSNQPQHF
TRBD1	.	TRBV29-1	TRBJ2-1	TGCAGCGTTTTAACCGGGACAGGGTCATTCTTC	CSVLTGTGSFF
TRBD1	.	TRBV18	TRBJ1-2	TGTGCCAGCTCCCTTTCGGGACAGGACTATGGCTACACCTTC	CASSLSGQDYGYTF
TRBD1	.	TRBV7-9	TRBJ1-1	TGTGCCAGCAGCCCAGAACAGGGGGGCTCTGAAGCTTTCTTT	CASSPEQGGSEAFF
TRBD2	medium-sized	TRBV6-1	TRBJ2-3	TGTGCCAGCAGTGAAGGGACTAGCGGGGCAGATACGCAGTATTTT	CASSEGTSGADTQYF
TRBD1	.	TRBV7-2	TRBJ1-5	TGTGCCAGCAGCTTAGCAGGGGGCCGATCTTATAACAATCAGCCCCAGCATTTT	CASSLAGGRSYNNQPQHF
TRBD1	few	TRBV7-2	TRBJ1-2	TGTGCCAGCAGCTTAGTCAGGACAGGGGGCGACTATGGCTACACCTTC	CASSLVRTGGDYGYTF
.	.	TRBV20-1	TRBJ2-7	TGCAGTGCTTATGACACTCACGGGCAGTACTTC	CSAYDTHGQYF
.	.	TRBV4-2	TRBJ1-1	TGTGCCAGCAGCCAAGAGCAGGGGCGGAAGACTGAAGCTTTCTTT	CASSQEQGRKTEAFF
TRBD2	.	TRBV4-3	TRBJ2-1	TGCGCCAGCAGCCGAGAACTAGCGGGGGGGCCTTACAATGAGCAGTTCTTC	CASSRELAGGPYNEQFF
TRBD1	.	TRBV2	TRBJ1-2	TGTGCCAGCAGTGAGGGACAGGGGGGACTTAACTATGGCTACACCTTC	CASSEGQGGLNYGYTF
TRBD1	.	TRBV7-9	TRBJ1-1	TGTGCCAGCAGCAAACAGGGGGGGATCACTGAAGCTTTCTTT	CASSKQGGITEAFF
.	once	TRBV4-2	TRBJ1-1	TGTGCCAGCAGCCCGGTTCGGGAGAACACTGAAGCTTTCTTT	CASSPVRENTEAFF
TRBD1	.	TRBV5-1	TRBJ1-1	TGCGTCAGCAGCTTGGCCTTTCCGGGACAGTTGGTGAACACTGAAGCTTTCTTT	CVSSLAFPGQLVNTEAFF
.	.	TRBV30	TRBJ1-2	TGTGCCTGGAGCGAGGCGACGGGCTATGGCTACACCTTC	CAWSEATGYGYTF
.	.	TRBV5-8	TRBJ1-5	TGTGCCAGCACCCAGTCCCATCAGCCCCAGCATTTT	CASTQSHQPQHF
TRBD1	.	TRBV10-2	TRBJ1-2	TGCGCCAGCACCACTGACAGGGTCTCTGGCTACACCTTC	CASTTDRVSGYTF
.	.	TRBV5-6	TRBJ1-5	TGTGCCAGCAGCTCCCTGCTCGACGGGAAGCCCCAGCATTTT	CASSSLLDGKPQHF
.	.	TRBV7-8	TRBJ1-2	TGTGCCAGCAGCTTACCGGACCAGGGTGGCTACACCTTC	CASSLPDQGGYTF
TRBD2	.	TRBV7-9	TRBJ2-1	TGTGCCAGCAGCTCCAGCGGGGGGAGGGCCAATGAGCAGTTCTTC	CASSSSGGRANEQFF
TRBD1	medium-sized	TRBV6-6	TRBJ2-7	TGTGCCAGCAGCCAACTACGGGACAGAGGGGAGCAGTACTTC	CASSQLRDRGEQYF
TRBD2	.	TRBV11-2	TRBJ2-1	TGTGCCAGCTCACGTGTCAGCGGGGCTTACAATGAGCAGTTCTTC	CASSRVSGAYNEQFF